This T cell receptor (beta chain) was found in a study of T cells after yellow fever vaccination. Across the whole study: Some fractions had low cell numbers, and these were prepared with SMART-Seq v4 Ultra Low Input. The study's findings and limits: Among primary-vaccination clones, most reappeared after the booster, at 95% to 96% for CD4 and 88% for CD8.

The sample holds a few counts of this clonotype. As yet, its antigen is unknown. TCRdb re-called the 5' RACE reads with MiXCR, one entry per CDR3 protein. This sample carries some 320,000 distinct CDR3 sequences, about 10% of them seen once, and the ten largest clones take 3% to 3.5%. The input for sequencing was CD4+ T cells sorted from PBMCs, taken 45 days after the yellow fever booster vaccination. The source of this sequence is a man between 18 and 29 years old who received the YFV17D yellow fever vaccine.

This CDR3 reads CASSYLAGSYGYTF. CDR3 bases: TGTGCCAGCAGTTACCTAGCAGGGTCTTATGGCTACACCTTC. The rearrangement joins TRBV6-6 to TRBJ1-2; possibly TRBD1 for D (5 bases). Germline V gene sequence: CDR1 MNHNY, CDR2 SVGAGI (reference sequence). Trimming took off 2 bases at V and 5 bases at J, with 12 bases between the two ends. The CDR3 extends over 14 amino acids.